This T cell receptor (beta chain) came from a study of T cells after yellow fever vaccination (dated by TCRdb to between 2018 and 2020). For the wider study: Libraries from fractions with low cell numbers were prepared with the SMART-Seq v4 Ultra Low Input RNA kit. The cohort comprised two healthy male donors, one aged 18 to 30 and one aged 30 to 39 years. To follow T-cell clones before and after primary and booster YFV17D yellow fever vaccination, bulk TCR alpha and beta repertoires were sequenced over time. Blood was collected at multiple timepoints before and after primary and secondary immunization, and bulk PBMC replicates and cell subsets were isolated.

Study-wide findings and limitations: Only a couple of donors were included in the study, so the extent to which the findings can be generalized is limited. A small fraction of clonotypes appeared in both the CD4 and CD8 compartments, likely as a result of convergent recombination. The secondary T-cell response was found to be weaker but faster than the primary response, with a peak reached on day 5 rather than on day 15. Most clones expanded after primary vaccination (around 96% of CD4 and around 89% of CD8) were re-detected after the booster, suggesting that broad memory maintenance occurred. Computational filtering was needed because FACS-sorted repertoires could contain abundant contaminating clonotypes from the bulk population.

TCR cDNA was synthesized by 5'RACE template switching, through which a universal primer site and unique molecular identifiers were introduced. Priming of cDNA synthesis was performed from both the TCR alpha and TCR beta constant segments. Libraries were amplified in two PCR steps, with sample barcodes and sequencing adapters added in the second step. Sequencing of libraries was performed on Illumina HiSeq 2500 (2x100 bp) or NovaSeq (2x150 bp). Per the source publication's procedure: Demultiplexing of reads and collapsing into UMI consensus sequences were performed with MIGEC, and V(D)J alignment was carried out with MiXCR. Using edgeR on replicate PBMC samples, clonotypes were called vaccine-responding if FDR was below 0.01 and the log2 fold change was above 5 up to day 15. Each bulk clonotype received a CD4 or CD8 identity based on whether the sequenced CD4 or CD8 repertoire contained that clonotype at higher abundance. TCRdb trimmed the raw reads at Q25, called clones with MiXCR and kept productive beta chains. Merged by CDR3 protein, the rows form single entries marked with the most common genes and DNA. These V and J calls derive from TCRdb rather than the authors' analysis. For this sample there are roughly 330,000 distinct CDR3 sequences; around 6.8% appear just once. Of the sample, 15% to 20% is held by the ten largest clones.

Interpreted using the paper, the treatment or condition label stands for: live attenuated yellow fever vaccine strain. At every blood-draw timepoint, two biological replicates of bulk PBMCs were collected. PBMCs were isolated from peripheral blood using a standard Ficoll-Paque protocol. TriZol was used to extract RNA from bulk PBMCs, from CD4 and CD8 fractions, and from dextramer-positive and dextramer-negative fractions. CDR1 and CDR2, looked up from the germline V gene, are SGHTA and FQGNSA. Measured from the cysteine to the phenylalanine, the CDR3 is 14 residues long. Only CDR3 DNA remains: 42 bases, in frame from the first base. Trimming at the junction amounts to 3 bases on V and 0 bases on J, and the germline ends lie 8 bases apart. Comment on this clonotype: Its antigen remains undetermined. No base-level quality is on record; no much larger clone is a single base apart.

The V and J segments used are TRBV7-2 and TRBJ2-5; TRBD1 is a weak D gene call, 5 bases matching. The sequence was collected from a man younger than 35 who received the YFV17D yellow fever vaccine. This specimen was PBMCs, taken around 45 days after the first yellow fever vaccination. This receptor carries the CDR3 CASSFTGHQETQYF. The sequenced DNA is TGTGCCAGCAGCTTTACAGGCCACCAAGAGACCCAGTACTTC. With the portions outside the CDR3 filled from the reference TRBV7-2 and TRBJ2-5 genes, the complete variable region becomes GAGVSQSPSNKVTEKGKDVELRCDPISGHTALYWYRQSLGQGLEFLIYFQGNSAPDKSGLPSDRFSAERTGGSVSTLTIQRTQQEDSAVYLCASSFTGHQETQYFGPGTRLLVL.